One and the same sample provided the 23 T cell receptor beta chains below, sequenced in a study of blood T cell repertoires in COVID-19. The protocol was immunoSEQ multiplex PCR, while the TCRdb copy is restricted to in-frame clones and leaves out a portion. Of approximately 260,000 clones in the sample, approximately 82% are singletons; the top ten hold about 4.9%. The sequenced material came from peripheral blood. The source of these receptors is a man between 60 and 70 years old who had recovered from COVID-19.

This sequence joins TRBV10-3 and TRBJ1-1, with a tentative D call TRBD1 (5 bases). The length of the CDR3 is 14 residues. From germline, CDR1 is ENHRY and CDR2 SYGVKD. The ends were cut back, 1 base at V and 4 bases at J, with 10 bases in the middle. The CDR3 sequence: CAISEYTQGTEAFF. The CDR3 region has the DNA TGTGCCATCAGTGAGTATACCCAGGGCACTGAAGCTTTCTTT.

V and J are TRBV9 and TRBJ1-3; 7 nucleotides match TRBD1. CDR1 is SGDLS, CDR2 YYNGEE, per germline. The CDR3 runs to 15 residues. V was pared by 2 bases and J by 8 bases, with 10 bases of the junction left unmatched. The CDR3 nucleotides read TGTGCCAGCAGCGTGGGGGACAGTCGTCGGCACACCATATATTTT. Encoded protein: CASSVGDSRRHTIYF.

This clone was recorded once. The J gene is TRBJ2-7, the V gene TRBV4-1, with 9 bases that match TRBD2. Unmatched junction bases numbered 15, after V lost 3 bases and J lost 6 bases. CDR1 is MGHRA and CDR2 is YSYEKL in the germline V gene. This CDR3 spans 17 amino acids. The CDR3 sequence is CASSHLLWVAGVSEQYF. The CDR3 DNA sequence: TGCGCCAGCAGCCACCTCTTATGGGTAGCGGGAGTCTCCGAGCAGTACTTC.

The chain employs TRBV15 and TRBJ2-1; 13 bases fit TRBD2. This CDR3 spans 16 amino acids. Per the germline V gene, CDR1 is LNHNV and CDR2 is YYDKDF (reference sequence). The V gene end was trimmed by 5 bases and the J gene end by 9 bases; junction bases not matched to a gene: 10. The CDR3 sequence is CATSDMTGLAGTEQFF. In DNA, the CDR3 is TGTGCCACCAGCGATATGACGGGACTAGCGGGGACTGAGCAGTTCTTC.

The chain has TRBV30 and TRBJ2-1, with 7 bases lining up with TRBD2. The CDR3 length is 15 residues. Germline V gene sequence: CDR1 GTSNPN, CDR2 SVGIG (reference sequence). The ends lost 0 bases at V and 7 bases at J; junction bases unmatched: 9. CDR3 in DNA: TGTGCCTGGAGTGTAGGACTAGGACTCCGGAATGAGCAGTTCTTC. Translation gives CAWSVGLGLRNEQFF.

This CDR3 is CASSLGTGSTEAFF. CDR3 bases: TGCGCCAGCAGCTTGGGGACAGGTAGCACTGAAGCTTTCTTT. The V and J genes are TRBV5-1 and TRBJ1-1, with 7 nucleotides matching TRBD1. V lost 0 bases, J lost 4 bases, and 3 bases stayed unmatched. CDR3 length: 14 residues. CDR1 is SGHRS and CDR2 is YFSETQ in the germline V gene.

The CDR3, as DNA: TGCGCCAGCAGCTTGATAGCGGGAGGGCCGGTCACCGGGGAGCTGTTTTTT. It specifies CASSLIAGGPVTGELFF. The rearrangement uses TRBV5-1 and TRBJ2-2, with 11 bases matching TRBD2. Losses at the gene ends were 1 base for V and 4 bases for J; bases not matched to a gene: 6. The V gene's germline CDR1 is SGHRS and CDR2 YFSETQ. This CDR3 comprises 17 residues.

J is TRBJ2-5 and V is TRBV2; D is perhaps TRBD2 (5 bases). There are 15 residues in the CDR3. Germline values: CDR1 SNHLY, CDR2 FYNNEI. V dropped 6 bases and J dropped 1 base, with 15 bases sitting between them. The DNA of the CDR3 is TGTGCCAGCAGGTCCGCCCCTAGCACCCAAGAGACCCAGTACTTC. Encoded protein: CASRSAPSTQETQYF.

The chain employs TRBV6-4 and TRBJ1-5, with TRBD1 matching over 11 bases. The germline V gene encodes CDR1 MRHNA and CDR2 SNTAGT. Unmatched junction bases numbered 10, after V lost 6 bases and J lost 6 bases. The CDR3 consists of 16 residues. The CDR3 protein is CASRYTGTGGFQPQHF. CDR3 nucleotide sequence: TGTGCCAGCAGATATACCGGGACAGGGGGGTTTCAGCCCCAGCATTTT.

V is TRBV5-4 and J is TRBJ2-1; 11 nucleotides match TRBD2. Germline assignment: CDR1 SGHNT and CDR2 YYREEE (reference sequence). The V and J ends lost 0 bases and 6 bases, in that order; junction bases with no gene match: 5. This CDR3 is 16 amino acids long. The DNA for the CDR3 is TGTGCCAGCAGCTTGGATGGGACTAGCGGTCGCAATGAGCAGTTCTTC. As protein: CASSLDGTSGRNEQFF.

A single count supports this clone. This chain joins TRBV5-1 and TRBJ1-4; perhaps TRBD1 as D (5 bases). V was pared by 4 bases and J by 2 bases, with 15 bases between. There are 16 residues in the CDR3. CDR1 is SGHRS, CDR2 YFSETQ, per germline. The CDR3 sequence is CASSRDAGGTNEKLFF. CDR3 DNA: TGCGCCAGCAGCCGGGACGCCGGGGGGACTAATGAAAAACTGTTTTTT.

This chain uses TRBV6-5 with TRBJ2-1; 12 bases agree with TRBD2. V lost 3 bases to trimming and J lost 10 bases; unmatched junction nucleotides: 10. The germline CDR1 and CDR2 sequences are MNHEY and SVGAGI. There are 16 residues in the CDR3. Here the CDR3 reads CASSYGVTSGRNEQFF. In DNA form, the CDR3 reads TGTGCCAGCAGTTATGGGGTGACTAGCGGGAGAAACGAGCAGTTCTTC.

This clone has only one observation. The chain carries TRBV6-2 or TRBV6-3 and TRBJ1-5; 9 bases are shared with TRBD1. Germline lookup yields CDR1 MNHEY and CDR2 SVGEGT. The CDR3 totals 19 residues. After removal of 2 bases from V and 2 bases from J, the junction contained 13 bases not matched to a gene. The CDR3 DNA is TGTGCCAGCAGTTACGCCCCGGGACAGGGAGGGTTGGGCAATCAGCCCCAGCATTTT. Its translation is CASSYAPGQGGLGNQPQHF.

Note on this clone: The junction departs from germline at one end; a sequencing error may be responsible. J is TRBJ2-5 and V is TRBV7-7, with D perhaps matching TRBD1 (6 bases). Germline V gene data show CDR1 as SSHAT and CDR2 as FNYEAQ (reference sequence). The CDR3 runs 15 residues. The CDR3 DNA reads TGTGCTAGCAGCTTAGAGGGCAGGGGACAAGAGACCCAGTACTTC. This translates into CASSLEGRGQETQYF.

This chain uses TRBV5-4 with TRBJ2-3; D remains ambiguous. The germline CDR1 and CDR2 sequences are SGHNT and YYREEE (reference sequence). The V end lost 2 bases, the J end lost 5 bases, and 9 bases lay between the germline ends. The CDR3 runs to 13 residues. CDR3 loop: CASSFSQEDTQYF. CDR3 nucleotides: TGTGCCAGCAGCTTTTCCCAGGAAGATACGCAGTATTTT.

This clone came up once. V usage is TRBV3-1 (or the pseudogene TRBV3-2) and J usage is TRBJ2-5; TRBD1 matches 9 bases. The CDR3 is 13 amino acids. Germline V gene sequence: CDR1 LGHDT, CDR2 YNNKEL (reference sequence). Losses at the gene ends were 11 bases for V and 2 bases for J; bases not matched to a gene: 6. The CDR3 reads CAAQTGGQETQYF. CDR3 in DNA: TGTGCCGCGCAGACAGGGGGGCAAGAGACCCAGTACTTC.

The rearrangement uses TRBV25-1 and TRBJ1-1; 9 bases line up with TRBD1. The V gene end was trimmed by 6 bases and the J gene end by 6 bases; junction bases not matched to a gene: 11. Germline CDR1 MGHDK, CDR2 SYGVNS. CDR3 size: 15 residues. CDR3 DNA sequence: TGTGCCAGCAGGGGACGAGCGGACAGGGGCTCTGAAGCTTTCTTT. Residues: CASRGRADRGSEAFF. Filled out from reference TRBV25-1 and TRBJ1-1, the complete variable domain reads EADIYQTPRYLVIGTGKKITLECSQTMGHDKMYWYQQDPGMELHLIHYSYGVNSTEKGDLSSESTVSRIRTEHFPLTLESARPSHTSQYLCASRGRADRGSEAFFGQGTRLTVV.

The chain combines TRBV7-9 with TRBJ2-7; no definite D call. V shed 4 bases and J shed 4 bases, with 11 bases lying between them. The germline CDR1 and CDR2 sequences are SEHNR and FQNEAQ (reference sequence). The CDR3 totals 13 residues. The CDR3 DNA reads as TGTGCCAGCAGCTCCCGCGGCGCTTACGAGCAGTACTTC. Translated: CASSSRGAYEQYF.

This sequence joins TRBV28 and TRBJ1-6, with unresolved D. The CDR3 loop spans 15 amino acids. CDR1 MDHEN and CDR2 SYDVKM come from the germline V gene. The V gene lost 4 bases and the J gene lost 6 bases, with 13 bases spanning the gap. CDR3 bases: TGTGCCAGCAGTTCCCCCGGGGTCGCTAATTCACCCCTCCACTTT. This encodes CASSSPGVANSPLHF.

This sequence joins TRBV11-2 and TRBJ1-6; TRBD1 matches 9 bases. J lost 9 bases, V lost 4 bases, and 7 bases had no gene match. Germline values: CDR1 SGHAT, CDR2 FQNNGV. The CDR3 is 15 residues long. The CDR3 protein is CASSWEGTGSSPLHF. DNA of the CDR3: TGTGCCAGCAGCTGGGAAGGGACAGGGAGTTCACCCCTCCACTTT.

This rearrangement joins TRBV19 to TRBJ1-6, with 8 nucleotides matching TRBD1. Germline trimming cut 6 bases from V and 7 bases from J; bases unmatched to any gene: 11. The CDR3 has 16 residues. Germline V gene sequence: CDR1 LNHDA, CDR2 SQIVND (reference sequence). The CDR3 region is CASSRQGRYENSPLHF. CDR3 coding DNA: TGTGCCAGTAGCCGACAGGGGCGCTACGAGAATTCACCCCTCCACTTT. Drawing the rest from reference TRBV19 and TRBJ1-6, the complete variable domain is DGGITQSPKYLFRKEGQNVTLSCEQNLNHDAMYWYRQDPGQGLRLIYYSQIVNDFQKGDIAEGYSVSREKKESFPLTVTSAQKNPTAFYLCASSRQGRYENSPLHFGNGTRLTVT.

V and J are TRBV12-3 or TRBV12-4 and TRBJ1-2; TRBD1 might be the D (5 bases). The CDR3 has 12 residues. V was clipped by 6 bases and J by 4 bases, with 9 bases between them. In DNA form, the CDR3 reads TGTGCCAGCAGCCCGGGGGTCTATGGCTACACCTTC. Translating gives CASSPGVYGYTF.

The genes are TRBV2 and TRBJ2-2; 7 positions agree with TRBD1. The CDR3 runs 14 residues. With V trimmed by 5 bases and J by 4 bases, 4 bases remained unmatched. Germline CDR1 and CDR2: SNHLY and FYNNEI. The CDR3: CASSRQGPTGELFF. The DNA for the CDR3 is TGTGCCAGCAGTCGACAGGGTCCCACCGGGGAGCTGTTTTTT.